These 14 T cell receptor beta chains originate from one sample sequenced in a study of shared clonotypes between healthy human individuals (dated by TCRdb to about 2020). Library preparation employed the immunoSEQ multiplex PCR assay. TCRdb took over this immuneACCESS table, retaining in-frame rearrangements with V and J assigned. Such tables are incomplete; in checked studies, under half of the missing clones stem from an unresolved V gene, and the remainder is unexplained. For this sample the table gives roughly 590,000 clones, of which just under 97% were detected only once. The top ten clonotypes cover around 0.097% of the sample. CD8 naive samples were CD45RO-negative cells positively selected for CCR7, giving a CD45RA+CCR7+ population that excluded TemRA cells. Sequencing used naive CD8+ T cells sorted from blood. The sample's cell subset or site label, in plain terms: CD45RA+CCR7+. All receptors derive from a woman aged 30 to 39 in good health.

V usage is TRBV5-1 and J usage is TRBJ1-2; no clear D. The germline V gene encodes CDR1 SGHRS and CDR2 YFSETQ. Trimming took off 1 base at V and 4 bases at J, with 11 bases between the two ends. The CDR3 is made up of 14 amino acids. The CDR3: CASSLYGVSYGYTF. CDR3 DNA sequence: TGCGCCAGCAGCTTGTATGGGGTTAGCTATGGCTACACCTTC.

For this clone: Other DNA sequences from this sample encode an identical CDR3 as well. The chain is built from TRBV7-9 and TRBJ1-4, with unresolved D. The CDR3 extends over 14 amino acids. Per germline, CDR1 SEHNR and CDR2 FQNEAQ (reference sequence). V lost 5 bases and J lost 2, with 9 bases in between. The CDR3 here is CASSPGVTNEKLFF. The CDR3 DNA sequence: TGTGCCAGCAGCCCCGGTGTCACTAATGAAAAACTGTTTTTT.

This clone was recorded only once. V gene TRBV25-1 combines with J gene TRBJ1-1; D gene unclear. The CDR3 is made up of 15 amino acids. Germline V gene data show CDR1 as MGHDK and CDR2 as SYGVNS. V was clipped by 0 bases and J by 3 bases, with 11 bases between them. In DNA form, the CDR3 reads TGTGCCAGCAGTGAATACACCTCTCCCGACACTGAAGCTTTCTTT. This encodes CASSEYTSPDTEAFF.

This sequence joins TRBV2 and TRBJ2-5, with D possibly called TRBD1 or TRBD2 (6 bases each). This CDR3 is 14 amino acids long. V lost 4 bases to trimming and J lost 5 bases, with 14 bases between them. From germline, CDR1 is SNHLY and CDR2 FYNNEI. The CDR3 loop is CASSAKGGRETQYF. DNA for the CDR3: TGTGCCAGCAGTGCGAAGGGGGGCAGGGAGACCCAGTACTTC.

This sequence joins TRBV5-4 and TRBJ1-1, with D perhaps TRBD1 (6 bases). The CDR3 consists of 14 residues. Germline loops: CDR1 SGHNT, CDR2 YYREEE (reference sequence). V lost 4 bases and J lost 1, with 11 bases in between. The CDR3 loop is CASSPGGGNTEAFF. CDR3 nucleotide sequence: TGTGCCAGCAGCCCAGGAGGGGGGAACACTGAAGCTTTCTTT.

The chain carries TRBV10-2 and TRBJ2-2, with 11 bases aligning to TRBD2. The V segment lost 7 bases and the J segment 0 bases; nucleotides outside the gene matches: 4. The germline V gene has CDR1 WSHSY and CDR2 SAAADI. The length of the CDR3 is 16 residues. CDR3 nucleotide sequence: TGCGCCAGCAAACTAGCGGGGGCATCGAACACCGGGGAGCTGTTTTTT. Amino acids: CASKLAGASNTGELFF.

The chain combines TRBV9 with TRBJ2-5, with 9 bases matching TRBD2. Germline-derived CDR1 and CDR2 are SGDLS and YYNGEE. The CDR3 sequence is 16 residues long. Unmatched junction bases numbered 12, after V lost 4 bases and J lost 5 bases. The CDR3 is CASSSWTGGRGETQYF. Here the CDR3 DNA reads TGTGCCAGCAGCTCCTGGACTGGCGGGAGGGGTGAGACCCAGTACTTC.

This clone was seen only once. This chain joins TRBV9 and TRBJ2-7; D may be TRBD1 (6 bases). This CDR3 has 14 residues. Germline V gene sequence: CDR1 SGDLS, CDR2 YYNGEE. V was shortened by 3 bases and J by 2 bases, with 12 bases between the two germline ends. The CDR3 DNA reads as TGTGCCAGCAGCGCTCGGGACACCCCCTACGAGCAGTACTTC. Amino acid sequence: CASSARDTPYEQYF.

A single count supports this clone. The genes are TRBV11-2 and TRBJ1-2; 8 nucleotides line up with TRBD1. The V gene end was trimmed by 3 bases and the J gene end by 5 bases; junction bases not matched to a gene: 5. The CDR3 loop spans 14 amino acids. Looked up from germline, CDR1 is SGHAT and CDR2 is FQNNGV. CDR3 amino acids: CASSFLGTGYGYTF. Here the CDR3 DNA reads TGTGCCAGCAGCTTCCTAGGGACAGGATATGGCTACACCTTC.

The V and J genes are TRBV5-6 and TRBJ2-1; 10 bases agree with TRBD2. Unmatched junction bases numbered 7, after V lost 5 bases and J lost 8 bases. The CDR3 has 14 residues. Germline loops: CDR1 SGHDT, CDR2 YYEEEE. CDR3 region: CASSHLAGVYEQFF. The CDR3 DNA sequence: TGTGCCAGCAGTCACCTAGCGGGAGTTTATGAGCAGTTCTTC.

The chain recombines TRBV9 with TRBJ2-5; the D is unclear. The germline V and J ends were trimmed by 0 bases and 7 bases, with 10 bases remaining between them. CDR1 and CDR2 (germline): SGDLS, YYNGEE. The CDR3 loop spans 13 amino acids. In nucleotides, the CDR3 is TGTGCCAGCAGCGTAGTCTTTGGTGGGACCCAGTACTTC. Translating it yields CASSVVFGGTQYF.

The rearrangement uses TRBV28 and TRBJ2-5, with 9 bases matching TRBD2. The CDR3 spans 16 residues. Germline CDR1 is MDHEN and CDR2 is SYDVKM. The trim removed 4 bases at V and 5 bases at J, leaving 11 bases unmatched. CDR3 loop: CASSSHLSGRIETQYF. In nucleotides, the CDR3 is TGTGCCAGCAGTTCACACCTCAGCGGGAGGATCGAGACCCAGTACTTC.

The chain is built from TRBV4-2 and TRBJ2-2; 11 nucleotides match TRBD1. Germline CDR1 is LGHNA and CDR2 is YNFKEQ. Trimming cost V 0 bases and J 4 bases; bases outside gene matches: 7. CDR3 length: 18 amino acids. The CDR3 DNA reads TGTGCCAGCAGCCAAGATTTGTGGGACAGGGGGACCACCGGGGAGCTGTTTTTT. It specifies CASSQDLWDRGTTGELFF.

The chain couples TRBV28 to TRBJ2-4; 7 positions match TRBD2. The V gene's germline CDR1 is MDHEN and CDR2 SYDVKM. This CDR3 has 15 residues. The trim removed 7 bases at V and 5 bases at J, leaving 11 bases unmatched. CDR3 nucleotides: TGTGCCAGCACTACCTGGGGGGAGGGCCAAAACATTCAGTACTTC. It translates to CASTTWGEGQNIQYF.